This entry is about one T cell receptor beta chain. The antigen is undetermined. The junction had 9 bases not matched to a gene; V was cut back by 11 bases and J by 2 bases. The CDR3 is made up of 15 amino acids. CDR1 is SNHLY, CDR2 FYNNEI, per germline. The protocol was immunoSEQ multiplex PCR, while the TCRdb copy is restricted to in-frame clones and leaves out a portion. This sample has 70,000 to 95,000 clones; around 87% occur once, and the top ten carry approximately 15%. The data stem from a study of radiotherapy plus CTLA-4 blockade in lung cancer. Study-wide findings and caveats: Radiotherapy plus ipilimumab was followed by expansion in blood of tumor-derived TCR clones. Reports identified early blood T cell clone dynamics, with interferon-beta, as the best response predictor.

The chain employs TRBV2 and TRBJ2-1; 10 bases are shared with TRBD2. The clonotype originates from a human donor with non-small cell lung cancer that progressed on radiotherapy plus ipilimumab. This specimen was peripheral blood, taken from a patient treated with radiotherapy plus ipilimumab. The CDR3 nucleotides are TGTGCCTCAGAGCGGGAGGGCCTAGCCTACAATGAGCAGTTCTTC. Translating it yields CASEREGLAYNEQFF.